This T cell receptor beta chain was captured in a study of blood T cell repertoires in COVID-19. This clone was seen just once. The protocol was immunoSEQ multiplex PCR, while the TCRdb copy is restricted to in-frame clones and leaves out a portion. The sample lists 150,000 to 200,000 clones, roughly 88% occurring once. Across about two dozen US areas, participants ranged in age from about 18 to 90 years. The receptor's source is a young woman who had recovered from COVID-19. Specimen: PBMCs or T cells enriched from blood (not recorded which).

In DNA form, the CDR3 reads TGTGCTAGTGGTACAGGCTACAATGAGCAGTTCTTC. Amino acids: CASGTGYNEQFF. The chain joins TRBV12-5 to TRBJ2-1; possible D gene TRBD1, 5 bases. V lost 5 bases and J 3 bases, leaving 5 bases between the germline ends. Germline CDR1 is LGHNT and CDR2 is FRNRAP. This CDR3 comprises 12 residues.